This paragraph covers one T cell receptor beta chain sequence. Its recognized antigen is unknown. No clone much larger than this one lies a single base away; base qualities are absent. The trial excluded patients who had a history of autoimmune disease or were on systemic immunosuppression. In every dose cohort, peripheral blood was drawn for TCR sequencing at baseline, cycle 4 day 1, and cycle 7 day 1. The samples were drawn from a first-in-human, open-label, multicenter phase I dose-escalation trial of ivuxolimab. Adults with locally advanced or metastatic head and neck squamous cell, hepatocellular, melanoma or renal cell carcinoma were enrolled in the trial. Before TCR sequencing, CD4+ T cells and CD8+ T cells were sorted from peripheral blood as separate populations. To sequence the TCRbeta CDR3 region, genomic DNA was isolated from the sorted cells. TCRbeta CDR3 regions were sequenced using the immunoSEQ Assay. In TCRdb, the immuneACCESS table is reduced to in-frame sequences with V and J assigned. These tables do not hold every clone; where another copy was compared, an unresolved V gene accounts for under half, and the others remain unexplained. The sample data list around 19,000 clones, and 85% to 90% of these were observed just once. The ten largest clones represent just over 20% of the sample.

The data stem from a study of OX40 agonist ivuxolimab in advanced cancers. Looking at the study overall: Ivuxolimab was an agonistic, fully human IgG2 monoclonal antibody directed against OX40 (CD134), a costimulatory receptor. Partial responses were achieved by three dose-escalation patients, of whom one had hepatocellular carcinoma and two had cutaneous melanoma. A male proportion of nearly 85% and a mean age of about 60 years, ranging from about 20 to 85, were recorded for the dose-escalation cohort. Patients were allowed to have had prior anti-PD-1, anti-PD-L1 or anti-CTLA-4 therapy, and 40% of the dose-escalation patients had previously received checkpoint inhibitors. Of the roughly 53 patients in dose escalation, approximately 20 had hepatocellular carcinoma, roughly 15 had melanoma, 9 had renal cell carcinoma and 9 had head and neck cancer. Peripheral TCRbeta sequencing was intended to test whether TCR sequence diversity was altered and clonal T-cell expansion was caused by ivuxolimab. The paper reports the monotherapy dose-escalation portion (N of about 52 patients) of the phase I ivuxolimab trial. Intravenous ivuxolimab was administered to patients every 2 weeks at six dose levels: 0.01, 0.1, 0.3, 1.5, 3 and 10 mg/kg. Here is what the overall study found, with its caveats: At doses from 0.1 to 3.0 mg/kg, clonal expansion was seen in both CD4+ and CD8+ blood T cells between baseline and week 6. Antigen specificity was not determined for the clonally expanded peripheral T cells. Partial responders in the 0.1-3.0 mg/kg groups had among the lowest normalized peripheral clonal expansion, especially among CD8+ T cells. After ivuxolimab, more expanded clones were found on average in CD8+ T cells than in CD4+ T cells. Low levels of normalized T-cell clonal expansion were also seen in some nonresponding patients.

Between the V and J ends, shortened by 4 bases and 9 bases respectively, the junction contains 16 bases. The CDR3 holds 13 amino acids from the cysteine to the phenylalanine. Of all the DNA, just the CDR3 is kept, 39 bases in frame from base 1. The germline V gene encodes CDR1 SEHNR and CDR2 FQNEAQ (reference sequence). The TCR sequence derives from an adult with an advanced solid tumor such as melanoma, head and neck, liver or kidney cancer. The starting material was CD4+ or CD8+ T cells sorted from blood, obtained in a trial of the OX40 agonist ivuxolimab. The rearranged chain carries TRBV7-9 and TRBJ2-7; the best D guess is TRBD2, with 6 bases matching. The sequence in DNA is TGTGCCAGCAGCTCCCCTCTAGCGTCCCTGCAGTACTTC. This codes for CASSSPLASLQYF.